These T cell receptor beta chains were read from a single sample in a study of vaccination and CD4 T cells after COVID-19. Using its own MiXCR run on the PCR reads, TCRdb lists one record per CDR3 protein. The sample lists fewer than 12,000 distinct CDR3 sequences, 43% seen once, with 20% to 25% in the top ten. These TCRs' antigens remain unknown. What was sequenced was CD4+ T cells from blood, cultured in vitro. Receptors originate from a human donor who had recovered from COVID-19. CDR3s leave out the opening cysteine and the closing phenylalanine or tryptophan. Fields, in order: V gene, clone size, D gene, CDR3 protein. The D gene is left open where the match is weak. Size is stated for part of the rows, as once, few or many counts, or as a class when the clone is expanded.

TRBV7-9 - TRBD1 ASSSPQPGQASSYEQY
TRBV7-2 few - ASGRPFLGGSRGELF
TRBV21-1 - - ASSPTGVDTIY
TRBV5-3 - - ASEFRGFVNTEAF
TRBV20-1 few - SASRGRGTEAF
TRBV7-9 - - ASSLTTGSTTYEQY
TRBV2 few - ASRERTGNYYGYT
TRBV2 - TRBD1 ASSVRTGRTDTQY
TRBV19 once TRBD1 ASSAQQGAGNEQY
TRBV5-6 - - ASSLAGTTYSNQPQH
TRBV14 - - ASSQAPAYNSPLH
TRBV21-1 - - ASSKATGGIYGYT
TRBV2 few TRBD1 ASSPRQGNYGYT
TRBV7-2 few - ASSLVSGGQSPLH
TRBV7-2 - - ASSLDSTLVEKLF
TRBV11-3 few TRBD1 ASSPGTGRQF
TRBV9 once TRBD1 ASSVEQQGGPGNTIY
TRBV6-1 - TRBD1 ASSLMDRGSYGYT
TRBV28 few - ASSSGAEGGNTIY
TRBV4-1 - - ASSQDWVKSSYNSPLH
TRBV30 once - AWSVYSHEQY
TRBV5-1 - - ASSLGPGENGYT
TRBV12-3/TRBV12-4 - - ASSLGGGGLHPYEQY
TRBV6-5 few - ASSYGWGSNQPQH
TRBV7-8 - - ASSSTTSGYGYT
TRBV5-4 - - ASSFAGASSYEQY
TRBV6-1 - - ASSNRGTEAF
TRBV5-1 - TRBD2 ASSRTSHYNEQF
TRBV9 - - ASSVAVYNEQF
TRBV7-7 few TRBD1 ASSSRTGSSYNEQF
TRBV27 few - ASSLMGTQPQH
TRBV27 few - ASSSLGQFPSSYNSPLH
TRBV5-1 few TRBD2 ASSFGSGGTDTQY
TRBV6-1 - TRBD1 ASLGARTGLGGYT
TRBV5-4 - TRBD1 ASSLGGQGARDTQY
TRBV5-4 - - ASSLRLGMTEAF
TRBV5-1 - TRBD2 ASRGLAGGTPSYNEQF
TRBV20-1 medium-sized TRBD2 SARDPNSGGAGEQF
TRBV6-1 - - ASKLDGNNSPLH
TRBV6-1 large TRBD1 ASSEASTGLGQPQH
TRBV27 - - ASSLPADGTDTQY
TRBV12-3/TRBV12-4 - - ASSYTRDTEAF
TRBV11-3 few TRBD1 ASSPGTGASGNTIY
TRBV5-4 - - ASSQRSTGEETQY